Below are 25 T cell receptor beta chains sequenced from a single sample in a study of blood T cells in healthy people across ages. Primed by a sample-barcoded 5' primer and a J-beta primer mix, a second PCR proceeded for about 6 to 12 cycles. TCRdb reprocessed the 5' RACE reads with MiXCR, giving one entry per CDR3 protein. The table records about 830,000 distinct CDR3 sequences, roughly 50% of them present only once. Sample: blood. Every receptor here comes from a man aged 30 to 45 in good health.

The rearrangement joins TRBV20-1 to TRBJ2-7, with 8 positions matching TRBD2. The J call could be wrong; TRBJ2-5 is a better fit for the DNA end. The CDR3 sequence is 14 residues long. From germline, CDR1 is DFQATT and CDR2 SNEGSKA (reference sequence). The CDR3: CSARDRAGGETQYF. As DNA, the CDR3 is TGCAGTGCTAGAGATCGGGCGGGGGGAGAGACCCAGTACTTC.

The chain joins TRBV6-1 to TRBJ2-1, with 9 bases that match TRBD2. This CDR3 contains 18 residues. Per germline, CDR1 MNHNS and CDR2 SASEGT. The V and J ends lost 6 bases and 3 bases, in that order; junction bases with no gene match: 15. For the CDR3, the DNA is TGTGCCAGCAGCCCTGAGGGTAGCGGGAGATTAGACTACAATGAGCAGTTCTTC. It specifies CASSPEGSGRLDYNEQFF.

The chain recombines TRBV7-2 with TRBJ2-7, with TRBD1 matching 8 bases. V was clipped by 5 bases and J by 4 bases; unmatched bases: 10. The CDR3 has 15 amino acids. The germline V gene encodes CDR1 SGHTA and CDR2 FQGNSA. The CDR3 reads CASSLDRGPYYEQYF. CDR3 nucleotide sequence: TGTGCCAGCAGCCTAGACAGGGGACCCTATTACGAGCAGTACTTC.

This clonotype was detected many times. Germline and junction disagree at one end, which may indicate a read error. V gene TRBV7-2 combines with J gene TRBJ2-5; 11 bases are shared with TRBD2. This CDR3 has 15 residues. Germline V gene lookup returns CDR1 SGHTA and CDR2 FQGNSA. CDR3 region: CASSRLAGTQETQYF. As DNA, the CDR3 is TGCGCCAGCAGCCGACTAGCGGGGACCCAAGAGACCCAGTACTTC.

This clonotype was seen more than once but under ten times. A much larger clonotype is one base distant, so this may be a read error. Here the CDR3 reads CATVGDPRETQYF. The CDR3 DNA reads TGTGCCACCGTGGGTGATCCGAGGGAGACCCAGTACTTC. V and J are TRBV7-2 and TRBJ2-5, with D hard to call. V was shortened by 10 bases and J by 5 bases, with 17 bases between the two germline ends. The CDR3 contains 13 residues. CDR1 and CDR2 from the germline V gene are SGHTA and FQGNSA.

V and J are TRBV10-2 and TRBJ1-6, with a tentative D call TRBD1 (5 bases). Germline CDR1 reads WSHSY; CDR2 reads SAAADI. The length of the CDR3 is 15 residues. Trimming pared 8 bases from V and 15 bases from J, leaving 26 bases between. The CDR3 bases are TGCGCCAGCTCAGAACGGGGACTGCTTAGGTTGCACCTCCACTTT. Translating gives CASSERGLLRLHLHF.

In DNA, the CDR3 is TGCGCCAGCAGCTTGGAGGGGGCAGGGCAGCCCCAGCATTTT. Translation: CASSLEGAGQPQHF. The chain recombines TRBV5-1 with TRBJ1-5; 7 bases match TRBD1. The CDR3 spans 14 residues. Germline assignment: CDR1 SGHRS and CDR2 YFSETQ. Losses at the gene ends were 0 bases for V and 7 bases for J; bases not matched to a gene: 4. Full variable domain (remainder filled in from reference TRBV5-1 and TRBJ1-5): KAGVTQTPRYLIKTRGQQVTLSCSPISGHRSVSWYQQTPGQGLQFLFEYFSETQRNKGNFPGRFSGRQFSNSRSEMNVSTLELGDSALYLCASSLEGAGQPQHFGDGTRLSIL.

V and J are TRBV6-2 or TRBV6-3 and TRBJ2-5; 9 bases line up with TRBD1. The CDR3 consists of 15 residues. Germline CDR1 reads MNHEY; CDR2 reads SVGEGT. Germline trimming cut 4 bases from V and 5 bases from J; bases unmatched to any gene: 8. CDR3 loop: CASSSTGGFRETQYF. Written as DNA, the CDR3 is TGTGCCAGCAGTTCCACAGGGGGCTTTCGGGAGACCCAGTACTTC.

The chain's CDR3 is CSVETQHYGYTF. The CDR3 DNA reads TGCAGCGTTGAAACTCAGCACTATGGCTACACCTTC. V and J are TRBV29-1 and TRBJ1-2; D unresolved. This CDR3 has 12 residues. Trimming removed 2 bases at V and 3 bases at J, with 7 bases between. Germline V gene sequence: CDR1 SQVTM, CDR2 ANQGSEA.

This clonotype has only a few counts. The chain has TRBV20-1 and TRBJ2-1, with TRBD2 matching 12 bases. V shed 2 bases and J 8 bases; nucleotides not matched to a gene: 10. Germline V gene data show CDR1 as DFQATT and CDR2 as SNEGSKA (reference sequence). The CDR3 is made up of 16 amino acids. CDR3 DNA: TGCAGTGCTAGACCACAGACTAGCGGGAGAGGGGATGAGCAGTTCTTC. Protein sequence: CSARPQTSGRGDEQFF.

The rearrangement joins TRBV29-1 to TRBJ1-4; D unresolved. Germline CDR1 reads SQVTM; CDR2 reads ANQGSEA. The CDR3 is 13 residues long. V dropped 2 bases and J dropped 0 bases, with 4 bases sitting between them. The CDR3 loop reads CSVEYATNEKLFF. The CDR3 nucleotides read TGCAGCGTTGAATATGCAACTAATGAAAAACTGTTTTTT.

V gene TRBV14 combines with J gene TRBJ2-5, with 12 nucleotides matching TRBD2. This CDR3 has 20 residues. With V trimmed by 4 bases and J by 5 bases, 20 bases remained unmatched. Germline lookup yields CDR1 SGHDN and CDR2 FVKESK. The CDR3 is CASSPWTSGVHRGLTETQYF. Written as DNA, the CDR3 is TGTGCCAGCAGCCCATGGACTAGCGGGGTTCACCGAGGACTAACGGAGACCCAGTACTTC.

The rearrangement links TRBV18 to TRBJ2-1; the D gene is possibly TRBD2 (5 bases). V was pared by 2 bases and J by 12 bases, with 14 bases between. The germline CDR1 and CDR2 sequences are KGHSH and LQKENI. This CDR3 contains 13 residues. The CDR3 DNA follows: TGTGCCAGCTCACCAGGGGAGCCCCCAAGGCAGTTCTTC. Translation gives CASSPGEPPRQFF.

The gene calls are TRBV29-1 and TRBJ2-5; 7 bases are a match to TRBD2. V lost 6 bases to trimming and J lost 4 bases; unmatched junction nucleotides: 8. The CDR3 runs 13 residues. CDR1 SQVTM and CDR2 ANQGSEA come from the germline V gene. CDR3 residues: CSVGVGGGETQYF. CDR3 in DNA: TGCAGCGTCGGGGTTGGGGGGGGAGAGACCCAGTACTTC.

The chain couples TRBV29-1 to TRBJ2-7, with unresolved D. The CDR3 runs 11 residues. V dropped 6 bases and J dropped 2 bases, with 8 bases sitting between them. Germline values: CDR1 SQVTM, CDR2 ANQGSEA. The CDR3 nucleotides read TGCAGCGTGGCCCAGACCTACGAGCAGTACTTC. It yields the protein CSVAQTYEQYF.

This chain connects TRBV7-2 to TRBJ2-5; TRBD2 might be the D (6 bases). CDR1 is SGHTA, CDR2 FQGNSA, per germline. Trimming took off 3 bases at V and 5 bases at J, with 19 bases between the two ends. This CDR3 contains 16 residues. Written as DNA, the CDR3 is TGTGCCAGCAGCTTCATGTCCTATCCGGAGGGGGAGACCCAGTACTTC. It translates to CASSFMSYPEGETQYF.

This chain joins TRBV15 and TRBJ2-1; 9 nucleotides line up with TRBD1. The J segment lost 4 bases and the V segment lost 0 bases, leaving 4 bases of the junction unmatched. CDR1 and CDR2 from the germline V gene are LNHNV and YYDKDF (reference sequence). The CDR3 sequence is 16 residues long. Here the CDR3 reads CATSRDPGQGYNEQFF. CDR3 nucleotide sequence: TGTGCCACCAGCAGAGATCCTGGACAGGGGTACAATGAGCAGTTCTTC.

As concerns this clonotype: Its ends do not fully match the called genes, so a read error is possible. V usage is TRBV7-2 and J usage is TRBJ2-1, with TRBD2 identical over 14 bases. The CDR3 length is 18 residues. Germline CDR1 SGHTA, CDR2 FQGNSA. CDR3 region: CDSSRLAGGVTAYNEQFF. CDR3 coding DNA: TGTGACAGCAGCCGACTAGCGGGAGGGGTTACGGCCTACAATGAGCAGTTCTTC.

J is TRBJ2-4 and V is TRBV20-1, with D maybe TRBD2 (5 bases). The CDR3 is 12 residues long. Trimming took 6 bases from V and 0 from J, leaving 6 bases between them. From germline, CDR1 is DFQATT and CDR2 SNEGSKA (reference sequence). The CDR3 bases are TGCAGTGCCGGACTAGCCAAAAACATTCAGTACTTC. Protein sequence: CSAGLAKNIQYF.

This rearrangement joins TRBV25-1 to TRBJ2-4, with TRBD1 as a possible D gene (6 bases). The J call may be wrong; the DNA end is better matched by TRBJ2-7. Germline assignment: CDR1 MGHDK and CDR2 SYGVNS. The CDR3 contains 14 residues. The CDR3 sequence: CASSDRGHIGEQYF. The DNA for the CDR3 is TGTGCCAGCAGTGACCGGGGACACATTGGCGAGCAGTACTTC.

The V gene is TRBV7-3, the J gene TRBJ2-1; D is ambiguous. Germline-derived CDR1 and CDR2 are SGHTA and FQGTGA. This CDR3 is built from 15 residues. V was trimmed by 2 bases and J by 1 base, leaving 9 bases between them. DNA of the CDR3: TGTGCCAGCAGCTTAGCGTCCACTTCCTACAATGAGCAGTTCTTC. As protein: CASSLASTSYNEQFF.

The sample holds one count of this clonotype. One base away lies a much larger clone, so this may be a sequencing read error. The chain combines TRBV11-2 with TRBJ2-1, with 11 bases matching TRBD2. Germline V gene data show CDR1 as SGHAT and CDR2 as FQNNGV. The CDR3 has 15 amino acids. The CDR3 DNA sequence: TGTGCCAGCAGCCTAGCGGGGGGCCCCTACAATGAGCGGTTCTTC. It is translated as CASSLAGGPYNERFF.

This clonotype was observed a handful of times. This sequence joins TRBV13 and TRBJ2-7; TRBD1 is a possible D gene (6 bases). Germline V gene lookup returns CDR1 PRHDT and CDR2 FYEKMQ (reference sequence). Trimming pared 0 bases from V and 3 bases from J, leaving 12 bases between. This CDR3 has 15 amino acids. The CDR3 here is CASSLGQGPFYEQYF. CDR3 in DNA: TGTGCCAGCAGCTTAGGACAGGGCCCTTTCTACGAGCAGTACTTC.

The chain links TRBV20-1 to TRBJ2-3; no clear D gene. V was cut by 4 bases and J by 3 bases, with 5 bases left in between. Germline CDR1 DFQATT, CDR2 SNEGSKA (reference sequence). The CDR3 is 11 residues long. For the CDR3, the DNA is TGCAGTGCTACGCGGACAGATACGCAGTATTTT. Translating it yields CSATRTDTQYF.

This chain uses TRBV29-1 with TRBJ2-1; 10 positions match TRBD2. The CDR3 consists of 15 residues. Germline-derived CDR1 and CDR2 are SQVTM and ANQGSEA. J lost 2 bases, V lost 7 bases, and 8 bases had no gene match. The CDR3 here is CSAYLTSGTYNEQFF. The CDR3 nucleotides are TGCAGCGCGTACCTTACTAGCGGGACCTACAATGAGCAGTTCTTC.